These T cell receptor beta chains were read from a single sample in a study of T cell responses to AZD1222 COVID-19 vaccine. Sequencing was performed with immunoSEQ multiplex PCR; in TCRdb, only in-frame clones are kept and a portion is missing. The sample records over 95,000 clones, roughly 90% being singletons. This specimen was peripheral blood, taken on day 0 of AZD1222 vaccination. Every receptor here comes from an adult in good health. Each CDR3 is given with its conserved first and last residue. The order of the fields is J gene, V gene, CDR3 protein.

TRBJ1-5 | TRBV28 | CASSPPGGWSNQPQHF
TRBJ1-2 | TRBV19 | CASSIRPGTVRNGYTF
TRBJ1-4 | TRBV4-3 | CASSQGHNSLEKLFF
TRBJ2-7 | TRBV21-1 | CASTIGSREQYF
TRBJ1-2 | TRBV7-9 | CASSEEGGPLYYGYTF
TRBJ1-2 | TRBV5-6 | CASSQTGLWGYTF
TRBJ2-3 | TRBV5-1 | CASSLVGGFTDTQYF
TRBJ1-2 | TRBV6-2/TRBV6-3 | CASSYSYGYTF
TRBJ2-5 | TRBV7-2 | CASTIRGGGREPQYF
TRBJ1-2 | TRBV7-2 | CASSTSGQGAVYGYTF
TRBJ2-3 | TRBV9 | CASSVDRGATDTQYF